The 27 T cell receptor beta chains below were found in one sample sequenced in a study of T cell repertoires in cytomegalovirus infection. TCRdb ran MiXCR on the reads and lists one entry per CDR3 protein. Of about 250,000 distinct CDR3 sequences listed, approximately 7% are singletons. Sequencing used PBMCs. The origin of the receptors is a human donor in good health (CMV status not recorded). Some clones in this sample may be carry-over from other donors' samples.

This clonotype has a count of ten or more. The chain employs TRBV7-6 and TRBJ2-1, with a tentative D call TRBD2 (7 bases). This CDR3 is built from 20 residues. Trimming pared 2 bases from V and 4 bases from J, leaving 27 bases between. Germline V gene sequence: CDR1 SGHVS, CDR2 FNYEAQ. CDR3: CASSLNRTRTGGRKYNEQFF. Here the CDR3 DNA reads TGTGCCAGCAGCTTAAATCGTACCAGGACGGGGGGCCGGAAATACAATGAGCAGTTCTTC.

This clonotype was counted at least ten times. This sequence joins TRBV7-7 and TRBJ2-5, with D unclear. CDR1 and CDR2 from the germline V gene are SSHAT and FNYEAQ (reference sequence). The ends were cut back, 6 bases at V and 5 bases at J, with 16 bases in the middle. This CDR3 is 14 amino acids long. The DNA for the CDR3 is TGTGCCAGCAGTCTAACAACCTCAAGGGAGACCCAGTACTTC. Its translation: CASSLTTSRETQYF.

The chain couples TRBV30 to TRBJ1-4, with 7 bases identical to TRBD1. CDR3 size: 12 residues. J was trimmed by 4 bases and V by 8 bases; bases with no gene match: 4. Germline V lookup: CDR1 GTSNPN, CDR2 SVGIG (reference sequence). The CDR3 DNA reads as TGTGCCGCGGACAGGAATAATGAAAAACTGTTTTTT. This translates into CAADRNNEKLFF.

This clonotype was observed many times. The rearrangement uses TRBV7-2 and TRBJ1-1; 7 positions agree with TRBD1. Germline lookup yields CDR1 SGHTA and CDR2 FQGNSA. CDR3 size: 15 residues. With V trimmed by 2 bases and J by 7 bases, 10 bases remained unmatched. The DNA of the CDR3 is TGTGCCAGCAGCTTATCAGGAACAGGGGCGATTGAAGCTTTCTTT. It translates to CASSLSGTGAIEAFF.

This clonotype has ten or more counts. This chain joins TRBV11-3 and TRBJ2-5; D remains unclear. The CDR3 has 14 residues. Germline loops: CDR1 SGHNT, CDR2 YENEEA. V was pared by 1 base and J by 3 bases, with 9 bases between. CDR3 DNA sequence: TGTGCCAGCAGCTTAGGGACCAGGAAAGAGACCCAGTACTTC. This sequence encodes CASSLGTRKETQYF.

This clonotype was seen repeatedly, ten times or more. The chain recombines TRBV6-5 with TRBJ1-5; 9 bases are shared with TRBD1. This CDR3 has 18 amino acids. Germline CDR1 and CDR2: MNHEY and SVGAGI. V lost 5 bases, J lost 0 bases, and 11 bases stayed unmatched. The CDR3 DNA reads TGTGCCAGCAGTAGGACAGGGGACTTACTATATAGCAATCAGCCCCAGCATTTT. This encodes CASSRTGDLLYSNQPQHF.

At least ten counts were recorded for this clonotype. The rearrangement links TRBV28 to TRBJ2-7; D may be TRBD2 (6 bases). Per the germline V gene, CDR1 is MDHEN and CDR2 is SYDVKM. The CDR3 totals 13 residues. V was clipped by 5 bases and J by 6 bases, with 14 bases between them. The CDR3: CASSLDGRFEQYF. CDR3 nucleotides: TGTGCCAGCAGTCTTGATGGGAGGTTCGAGCAGTACTTC.

This clonotype showed up many times. The chain has TRBV7-8 and TRBJ2-2; D gene uncertain. The CDR3 has 14 residues. V lost 4 bases to trimming and J lost 4 bases, with 10 bases between them. CDR1 and CDR2 from the germline V gene are SGHVS and FQNEAQ. CDR3 nucleotide sequence: TGTGCCAGCAGCTACAAACAGATCACCGGGGAGCTGTTTTTT. Protein product: CASSYKQITGELFF. Full variable domain (missing parts from reference TRBV7-8 and TRBJ2-2): GAGVSQSPRYKVAKRGQDVALRCDPISGHVSLFWYQQALGQGPEFLTYFQNEAQLDKSGLPSDRFFAERPEGSVSTLKIQRTQQEDSAVYLCASSYKQITGELFFGEGSRLTVL.

This clonotype was counted only a few times. CDR3 region: CASSFENSDPPLHF. CDR3 DNA sequence: TGTGCCAGCAGTTTCGAAAATTCTGACCCACCCCTCCACTTT. This chain joins TRBV28 and TRBJ1-6; D gene ambiguous. V lost 3 bases, J lost 11 bases, and 14 bases lay in between. CDR1 is MDHEN and CDR2 is SYDVKM in the germline V gene. The CDR3 runs 14 residues. Drawing the rest from reference TRBV28 and TRBJ1-6, the complete variable domain is DVKVTQSSRYLVKRTGEKVFLECVQDMDHENMFWYRQDPGLGLRLIYFSYDVKMKEKGDIPEGYSVSREKKERFSLILESASTNQTSMYLCASSFENSDPPLHFGNGTRLTVT.

This clonotype was recorded at least ten times. J is TRBJ2-3 and V is TRBV20-1, with 10 bases that match TRBD2. V lost 1 base, J lost 0 bases, and 13 bases stayed unmatched. This CDR3 contains 19 residues. Germline V CDR1 and CDR2: DFQATT, SNEGSKA (reference sequence). In DNA, the CDR3 is TGCAGTGCTAGAGCCTCTAGCGGGGGCCCTTCCACTAGCACAGATACGCAGTATTTT. Amino acid sequence: CSARASSGGPSTSTDTQYF.

This clonotype occurred many times. The genes are TRBV7-2 and TRBJ1-2, with TRBD1 matching over 8 bases. CDR1 and CDR2 (germline): SGHTA, FQGNSA. The CDR3 sequence is 14 residues long. The V segment lost 1 base and the J segment 2 bases; nucleotides outside the gene matches: 0. This chain's CDR3 is CASSLGQGNYGYTF. CDR3 nucleotide sequence: TGTGCCAGCAGCTTAGGACAGGGGAACTATGGCTACACCTTC.

This clonotype was recorded at least ten times. J is TRBJ2-3 and V is TRBV4-1; 10 bases line up with TRBD2. Looked up from germline, CDR1 is MGHRA and CDR2 is YSYEKL. This CDR3 has 16 amino acids. V lost 4 bases, J lost 4 bases, and 8 bases stayed unmatched. The CDR3 DNA follows: TGCGCCAGCAGCCCTCGGACTAGCGGTTACGCAGATACGCAGTATTTT. As protein: CASSPRTSGYADTQYF.

The table lists this clonotype with many counts. This sequence joins TRBV7-2 and TRBJ1-1; TRBD1 agrees at 7 bases. CDR1 is SGHTA, CDR2 FQGNSA, per germline. There are 14 residues in the CDR3. V gave up 4 bases and J gave up 3 bases; unmatched junction bases: 5. CDR3 sequence reads: CASSSRGADTEAFF. CDR3 DNA sequence: TGTGCCAGCAGCTCCAGGGGGGCGGACACTGAAGCTTTCTTT.

This clonotype was seen ten or more times. This chain joins TRBV6-2 or TRBV6-3 and TRBJ1-5; no clear D. Trimming took 3 bases from V and 0 from J, leaving 18 bases between them. Per the germline V gene, CDR1 is MNHEY and CDR2 is SVGEGT. CDR3 length: 18 amino acids. CDR3 region: CASSYAREEGYSNQPQHF. For the CDR3, the DNA is TGTGCCAGCAGTTATGCGCGGGAGGAGGGTTATAGCAATCAGCCCCAGCATTTT.

This clonotype was counted ten times or more. The chain combines TRBV7-6 with TRBJ1-3; D uncertain. Germline V gives CDR1 SGHVS, CDR2 FNYEAQ. The CDR3 extends over 17 amino acids. The V gene lost 1 base and the J gene lost 0 bases, with 13 bases spanning the gap. Written as DNA, the CDR3 is TGTGCCAGCAGCTTAGAGAGCGGAGCGCTCTCTGGAAACACCATATATTTT. This translates into CASSLESGALSGNTIYF.

This clonotype has at least ten counts. The gene calls are TRBV6-2 or TRBV6-3 and TRBJ2-1, with TRBD2 identical over 8 bases. Germline V lookup: CDR1 MNHEY, CDR2 SVGEGT. This CDR3 is 15 amino acids long. V lost 5 bases to trimming and J lost 7 bases; unmatched junction nucleotides: 10. CDR3: CASSDPGGPPNEQFF. The CDR3 DNA is TGTGCCAGCAGTGACCCGGGGGGGCCCCCAAATGAGCAGTTCTTC.

Ten or more counts support this clonotype. The chain couples TRBV28 to TRBJ2-5; TRBD1 or TRBD2 may be the D gene (5 bases each). Per the germline V gene, CDR1 is MDHEN and CDR2 is SYDVKM. The V end lost 6 bases, the J end lost 1 base, and 12 bases lay between the germline ends. This CDR3 region has 14 residues. The CDR3 spells CASSPLGGQETQYF. Here the CDR3 DNA reads TGTGCCAGCAGCCCCCTTGGGGGCCAAGAGACCCAGTACTTC.

The rearrangement links TRBV20-1 to TRBJ2-5, with D maybe TRBD2 (5 bases). V lost 1 base and J lost 6, with 9 bases in between. CDR3 length: 12 amino acids. Germline CDR1 reads DFQATT; CDR2 reads SNEGSKA (reference sequence). The CDR3 spells CSARVPGKTQYF. The CDR3 DNA reads TGCAGTGCTAGAGTCCCGGGAAAGACCCAGTACTTC.

This clonotype occurred many times. The chain combines TRBV7-2 with TRBJ2-4; D not resolved. The CDR3 consists of 16 residues. Deletions cut 1 base from V and 0 bases from J, with 10 bases between. Germline V gene lookup returns CDR1 SGHTA and CDR2 FQGNSA. The CDR3 sequence: CASSLDVSIAKNIQYF. The CDR3 nucleotides are TGTGCCAGCAGCTTAGACGTTTCTATAGCCAAAAACATTCAGTACTTC.

This clonotype was counted many times. This chain uses TRBV7-7 with TRBJ2-7; D is perhaps TRBD1 or TRBD2 (5 bases each). The V end was cut by 5 bases, the J end by 7 bases, with 15 bases between. The CDR3 is 13 amino acids. Germline V gene sequence: CDR1 SSHAT, CDR2 FNYEAQ (reference sequence). CDR3 amino acids: CASSRDALGEQYF. The CDR3 DNA reads TGTGCCAGCAGCCGGGACGCACTAGGGGAGCAGTACTTC.

There are many counts of this clonotype. J is TRBJ1-3 and V is TRBV6-6; a possible D gene is TRBD1 (5 bases). The germline V gene has CDR1 MNHNY and CDR2 SVGAGI (reference sequence). There are 11 residues in the CDR3. Trimming took off 6 bases at V and 5 bases at J, with 5 bases between the two ends. The CDR3 spells CASRDRNTIYF. CDR3 nucleotides: TGTGCCAGCAGGGACAGAAACACCATATATTTT.

This clonotype was seen at least ten times. V is TRBV5-1 and J is TRBJ1-1, with a possible D match to TRBD1 (5 bases). Germline V gene lookup returns CDR1 SGHRS and CDR2 YFSETQ. The CDR3 length is 16 residues. The germline V and J ends were trimmed by 1 base and 0 bases, with 13 bases remaining between them. This CDR3 reads CASSLWRGSMNTEAFF. The CDR3 coding sequence is TGCGCCAGCAGCTTGTGGAGGGGCTCGATGAACACTGAAGCTTTCTTT.

This clonotype has a count of ten or more. The V gene is TRBV6-2 or TRBV6-3, the J gene TRBJ2-3, with unresolved D. Germline loops: CDR1 MNHEY, CDR2 SVGEGT. CDR3 length equals 14 residues. V was clipped by 2 bases and J by 3 bases, with 9 bases between them. The CDR3 DNA is TGTGCCAGCAGTTACGGTTTCCAGACAGATACGCAGTATTTT. It codes for CASSYGFQTDTQYF.

The rearrangement uses TRBV29-1 and TRBJ2-3; D is unresolved. This CDR3 comprises 13 residues. Germline values: CDR1 SQVTM, CDR2 ANQGSEA. The V gene lost 4 bases and the J gene lost 3 bases, with 11 bases spanning the gap. CDR3 DNA: TGCAGCGTTGTTGTCAGTGCTACAGATACGCAGTATTTT. Translated: CSVVVSATDTQYF.

This clonotype was recorded many times. This chain joins TRBV28 and TRBJ2-7; D not resolved. The CDR3 is 13 residues long. V was pared by 4 bases and J by 6 bases, with 13 bases between. Per the germline V gene, CDR1 is MDHEN and CDR2 is SYDVKM. CDR3 sequence: CASSSPSRTEQYF. DNA for the CDR3: TGTGCCAGCAGTTCACCTTCTCGAACCGAGCAGTACTTC.

This clonotype was counted at least ten times. This chain uses TRBV5-1 with TRBJ2-7; 7 nucleotides agree with TRBD1. Unmatched junction bases numbered 4, after V lost 0 bases and J lost 4 bases. This CDR3 region has 14 residues. Germline assignment: CDR1 SGHRS and CDR2 YFSETQ. The CDR3 DNA reads TGCGCCAGCAGCTTGGCGGGACAGTCATACGAGCAGTACTTC. As protein: CASSLAGQSYEQYF. Together with reference TRBV5-1 and TRBJ2-7, the CDR3 gives the full variable domain: KAGVTQTPRYLIKTRGQQVTLSCSPISGHRSVSWYQQTPGQGLQFLFEYFSETQRNKGNFPGRFSGRQFSNSRSEMNVSTLELGDSALYLCASSLAGQSYEQYFGPGTRLTVT.

This chain connects TRBV6-5 to TRBJ2-7; 7 positions agree with TRBD1. V lost 6 bases, J lost 6 bases, and 8 bases stayed unmatched. In germline, CDR1 is MNHEY, CDR2 SVGAGI. The CDR3 loop spans 13 amino acids. The CDR3 coding sequence is TGTGCCAGCAGATGGATTAACAGGGGCGAGCAGTACTTC. Residues: CASRWINRGEQYF.